The present T cell receptor (beta chain) was sequenced within a study of blood T cell repertoires in COVID-19 (dated by TCRdb to 2018 to 2021). Study-level background: Samples covering the acute and convalescent phases of COVID-19 were provided by collaborators in the United States, Italy and Spain. The prospective study material was composed of cDNA or gDNA derived from T cells, B-cell-depleted T cells, or PBMCs. Subjects who had been exposed to COVID-19, were actively infected with it, or had recovered from it provided the deeply sampled blood TCRbeta repertoires that made up the dataset. The repertoires were released in a freely available public database intended as a resource for research on the immune response to SARS-CoV-2. The samples were drawn from the first 160 participants of the ongoing ImmuneRACE study and from 1,254 subjects provided by 6 global collaborators. The sample metadata nearly always contained a de-identified subject ID, COVID-19 status, age in years and sex. Where available, HLA class I and class II types were obtained from metadata supplied by the sample provider rather than from assay-based typing.

Overall results and qualifications from the work: The amount of clinical and demographic metadata varied by source and participant and was provided uncurated.

In Seattle, one collaborating source enrolled patients while the infection was active and tracked those patients longitudinally over the course of disease. Whole blood was collected in K2EDTA tubes by collaborating institutions according to the institutions' own protocols. Collaborator samples were shipped for TCRbeta analysis as frozen whole blood, isolated PBMCs, or DNA extracted from either sample type. The sample holds a few counts of this clone. The clone's antigen remains unknown. Per-nucleotide qualities are absent, and no much larger clonotype sits a single base away. Inclusive of the bounding cysteine and phenylalanine, the CDR3 is 15 residues long. Of the read, only the CDR3 DNA is kept; its 45 bases are in frame from base 1. V drops 0 bases and J drops 7 bases, leaving 16 bases in between. The germline V gene specifies MNHEY as CDR1 and SVGEGT as CDR2. The immunoSEQ Assay, a bias-controlled multiplex PCR, was used to amplify TCRbeta CDR3 regions from genomic DNA. On the authors' methods: Within the assay, amplification of reference gene primers was used to estimate how many nucleated cells each sample contained. To quantify the absolute abundance of each unique TCRbeta CDR3 rearrangement, sequence reads were collapsed and filtered. Productive Simpson clonality was computed per sample as the square root of Simpson's diversity index over productive rearrangements. The immuneACCESS repertoire file appears here via TCRdb, limited to in-frame rearrangements. These files lack a portion of the clones; in checked studies, under half of the deficit traces to unresolved V genes, and the cause of the others is not known. That table furnishes V, J and clone size, whereas the DNA furnished D and trimming. This sample comprises around 120,000 clones, around 90% of them detected only once. The ten largest clones add up to 3.5% to 4% of the sample.

The sequenced material came from peripheral blood. The TCR comes from a woman in her fifties or sixties with COVID-19, enrolled during active disease. The rearranged chain carries TRBV6-2 or TRBV6-3 and TRBJ2-7, and perhaps TRBD1 as D gene, on 5 matching bases. For the CDR3, the sequence is CASSYSAGKIEEQYF. At the DNA level, the sequence is TGTGCCAGCAGTTACTCCGCAGGGAAGATCGAAGAGCAGTACTTC.